The sequence of this TCR beta chain was determined in a study of cytomegalovirus exposure and HLA in healthy donors. Turning to the study itself: Unique TCR beta sequences numbering approximately 100 million came from about 179 million T cells in an earlier analysis.

From germline, CDR1 is SGHRS and CDR2 YFSETQ. The CDR3 has 14 amino acids. Trimming took 4 bases from V and 3 from J; bases not matched to a gene: 6. As for this clone: No antigen is known for it.

The primer mix had 60 Vbeta and 13 Jbeta primers. The method was immunoSEQ multiplex PCR; TCRdb's version includes in-frame clones alone and lacks a portion of them. Here the sample spans fewer than 200,000 clones, roughly 75% being singletons. Whole-study results and caveats: Cytomegalovirus association was assigned to some 160 TCR beta chains. A missense DCLRE1C variant was associated with V- and J-gene trimming of TCR beta chains in a later analysis, and an independent cohort replicated the association.

The V and J genes are TRBV5-1 and TRBJ2-7; the match to TRBD1 covers 8 bases. Sequenced: PBMCs. The clonotype originates from a man between 40 and 49 years old in good health and CMV-seronegative. The CDR3 protein is CASSGDRGGYEQYF. The CDR3 DNA reads as TGCGCCAGCAGCGGTGACAGGGGAGGCTACGAGCAGTACTTC.